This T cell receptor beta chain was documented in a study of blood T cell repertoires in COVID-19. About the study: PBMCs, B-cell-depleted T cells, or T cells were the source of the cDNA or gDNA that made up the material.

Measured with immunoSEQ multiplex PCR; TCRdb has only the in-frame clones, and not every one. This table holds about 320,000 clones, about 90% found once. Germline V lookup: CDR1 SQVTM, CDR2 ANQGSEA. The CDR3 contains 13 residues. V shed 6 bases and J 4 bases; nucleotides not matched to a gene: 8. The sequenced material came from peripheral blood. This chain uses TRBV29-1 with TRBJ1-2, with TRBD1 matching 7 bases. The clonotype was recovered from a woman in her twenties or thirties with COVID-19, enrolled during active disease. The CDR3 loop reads CSVVTGDSYGYTF. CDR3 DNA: TGCAGCGTCGTCACAGGGGATAGCTATGGCTACACCTTC.